The 10 T cell receptor beta chains reported below all come from one sample, sequenced in a study of early T cells in non-severe SARS-CoV-2 infection. TCRdb used MiXCR to reprocess the 5' RACE reads, holding one entry per CDR3 protein. The table records about 48,000 distinct CDR3 sequences, 5.5% to 6.5% of them present only once. The specimen was whole blood. Receptor source: an adult who was a healthcare worker with PCR-confirmed SARS-CoV-2 infection or an uninfected control (not recorded which).

The V call is TRBV19, the J call TRBJ2-5; D might be TRBD1 or TRBD2, each matching 5 bases. The CDR3 is 14 amino acids. The V gene lost 5 bases and the J gene lost 7 bases, with 17 bases spanning the gap. The germline V gene encodes CDR1 LNHDA and CDR2 SQIVND (reference sequence). CDR3 in DNA: TGTGCCAGTAGTCTGGGGACCCAGCCAGGGACCCAGTACTTC. Amino acid sequence: CASSLGTQPGTQYF.

This clonotype came up many times. DNA of the CDR3: TGTGCCAGCAGCCTGAAAGGGACGGAAGCTTTCTTT. Translation: CASSLKGTEAFF. The chain recombines TRBV7-9 with TRBJ1-1; maybe TRBD1 (5 bases). CDR1 and CDR2 (germline): SEHNR, FQNEAQ (reference sequence). V lost 5 bases to trimming and J lost 8 bases, with 12 bases between them. This CDR3 region has 12 residues. Supplemented by reference TRBV7-9 and TRBJ1-1, the full variable domain reads DTGVSQNPRHKITKRGQNVTFRCDPISEHNRLYWYRQTLGQGPEFLTYFQNEAQLEKSRLLSDRFSAERPKGSFSTLEIQRTEQGDSAMYLCASSLKGTEAFFGQGTRLTVV.

This clonotype was detected many times. The CDR3 spells CSATQPRGGTEAFF. CDR3 sequence (DNA): TGCAGTGCTACCCAGCCAAGGGGGGGCACTGAAGCTTTCTTT. This chain uses TRBV20-1 with TRBJ1-1, with TRBD1 as a possible D gene (6 bases). V gave up 4 bases and J gave up 4 bases, with 16 bases separating them. This CDR3 region has 14 residues. The germline CDR1 and CDR2 sequences are DFQATT and SNEGSKA (reference sequence).

This clonotype was detected ten times or more. This rearrangement joins TRBV7-8 to TRBJ1-6, with D possibly TRBD1 on 5 matching bases. The germline gives CDR1 SGHVS, CDR2 FQNEAQ. V was pared by 2 bases and J by 6 bases, with 8 bases between. The CDR3 spans 14 residues. The CDR3 region has the DNA TGTGCCAGCAGCTTAAAGGGACCTAATTCACCCCTCCACTTT. Translated, it gives CASSLKGPNSPLHF.

This clonotype was seen many times. This chain uses TRBV20-1 with TRBJ1-1; D unresolved. The CDR3 is 10 amino acids. The V gene's germline CDR1 is DFQATT and CDR2 SNEGSKA (reference sequence). Trimming stripped 6 bases from V and 7 bases from J, with 9 bases between. CDR3 in DNA: TGCAGTGCCTCGGACGGTGAAGCTTTCTTT. This translates into CSASDGEAFF.

This chain links TRBV4-1 with TRBJ2-5; D call uncertain. The CDR3 totals 14 residues. CDR1 is MGHRA and CDR2 is YSYEKL in the germline V gene. V gave up 1 base and J gave up 1 base, with 7 bases separating them. CDR3 sequence: CASSQVVSQETQYF. The CDR3 bases are TGCGCCAGCAGCCAAGTTGTTAGCCAAGAGACCCAGTACTTC.

In its sample, this clonotype was seen many times. The chain recombines TRBV12-5 with TRBJ2-5; D remains ambiguous. The CDR3 extends over 12 amino acids. V lost 6 bases and J lost 2, with 7 bases in between. From germline, CDR1 is LGHNT and CDR2 FRNRAP. CDR3 bases: TGTGCTAGTGGGCCTCGGCAAGAGACCCAGTACTTC. Protein: CASGPRQETQYF.

This clonotype came up many times. The DNA of the CDR3 is TGCAGCGTTGAAGAGTTCGGAGAGACCCAGTACTTC. Its translation is CSVEEFGETQYF. V usage is TRBV29-1 and J usage is TRBJ2-5; D is uncertain. The CDR3 has 12 residues. Germline CDR1 reads SQVTM; CDR2 reads ANQGSEA. The V end was cut by 0 bases, the J end by 4 bases, with 6 bases between.

This clonotype was recorded a few times. The chain employs TRBV12-3 or TRBV12-4 and TRBJ2-7; D perhaps matches TRBD2 (5 bases). V was clipped by 5 bases and J by 5 bases, with 10 bases between them. This CDR3 region has 12 residues. The CDR3 region is CASSLEGDEQYF. CDR3 nucleotides: TGTGCCAGCAGTCTCGAGGGAGACGAGCAGTACTTC.

The table lists this clonotype with a few counts. The chain has TRBV27 and TRBJ1-1; D is perhaps TRBD1 (5 bases). Germline V gene data show CDR1 as MNHEY and CDR2 as SMNVEV (reference sequence). The CDR3 is made up of 13 amino acids. The V end lost 6 bases, the J end lost 1 base, and 9 bases lay between the germline ends. The CDR3 loop reads CASRKTENTEAFF. CDR3 bases: TGTGCCAGCAGAAAGACAGAGAACACTGAAGCTTTCTTT.